This entry is about one T cell receptor beta chain. Its antigen is not identified. The data are from a study of shared clonotypes between healthy human individuals. Across the study: Per donor, CD8 memory used one plate, CD8 naive used two, CD4 memory used three and CD4 naive used three. Notes on the study in general: Memory subsets generally showed lower estimated richness than naive subsets.

The assay was carried out at the deep level. Repertoires were generated with immunoSEQ multiplex PCR, while TCRdb's copy carries only in-frame clones and drops some. The sample has around 1.1 million clones, approximately 80% seen once. Both subsets, CD45RA+ naive and CD45RA-negative memory, were split from the CD4+ cells. V dropped 1 base and J dropped 1 base, with 9 bases sitting between them. In germline, CDR1 is SGHRS, CDR2 YFSETQ. There are 15 residues in the CDR3. The receptor was derived from a man aged 18-30 years in good health. Some clones in this sample may be carry-over from other donors' samples. The specimen was memory CD4+ T cells from PBMCs. As for subset: CD45RA-negative fraction. V and J are TRBV5-1 and TRBJ2-1, with D possibly being TRBD2 (6 bases). The CDR3 here is CASSLTLASYNEQFF. For the CDR3, the DNA is TGCGCCAGCAGCTTGACACTAGCTTCCTACAATGAGCAGTTCTTC.